These 32 T cell receptor beta chains share one sample of origin, sequenced in a study of breast tumors, draining lymph nodes, adjacent tissues (dated by TCRdb to about 2016). Library preparation was by multiplex PCR. The sample was run on an Illumina HiSeq 2000. TCRdb applied fastp at Q25 and MiXCR to the public reads, then kept only in-frame beta chains. Each CDR3 protein gets just one entry, which takes the most common genes and DNA from the rows behind it. This sample is represented by under 20,000 distinct CDR3 sequences; 43% of them were singletons. The top ten clones comprise about 20% of the sample. The sequencing sample was made of breast tumor tissue. These TCRs come from a female donor with breast cancer. Some clones in this sample may be carry-over from other donors' samples.

This clonotype was recorded many times. The V gene is TRBV6-1, the J gene TRBJ1-3, with D perhaps matching TRBD1 (6 bases). This CDR3 region has 15 residues. Trimming took off 1 base at V and 4 bases at J, with 11 bases between the two ends. From germline, CDR1 is MNHNS and CDR2 SASEGT. CDR3 sequence (DNA): TGTGCCAGCAGTGAAGACGGACAGAGAGGAAACACCATATATTTT. It yields the protein CASSEDGQRGNTIYF.

The gene calls are TRBV2 and TRBJ1-3; D might be TRBD1 (6 bases). The germline V gene encodes CDR1 SNHLY and CDR2 FYNNEI. Trimming left V 2 bases short and J 2 bases short, with 10 bases between. CDR3 length: 15 amino acids. In DNA form, the CDR3 reads TGTGCCAGCAGTGAATCGGGGGCCCCTGGAAACACCATATATTTT. Protein product: CASSESGAPGNTIYF.

This chain uses TRBV7-8 with TRBJ1-2; 10 bases are a match to TRBD1. Germline V lookup: CDR1 SGHVS, CDR2 FQNEAQ. The trim removed 5 bases at V and 7 bases at J, leaving 7 bases unmatched. The CDR3 is 14 amino acids. CDR3 coding DNA: TGTGCCAGCAGCCCTCGGACAGGGGGAGGTGGCTACACCTTC. This translates into CASSPRTGGGGYTF.

The chain couples TRBV20-1 to TRBJ1-2; 7 nucleotides line up with TRBD1. This CDR3 is 12 amino acids long. J gave up 8 bases and V 4 bases, and 7 bases lay outside the gene matches. Germline V gene sequence: CDR1 DFQATT, CDR2 SNEGSKA (reference sequence). The CDR3 region has the DNA TGCAGTGCTAAGGAGGGACAGTGGGGCTACACCTTC. This translates into CSAKEGQWGYTF.

Concerning this clonotype: A read error may produce the germline difference seen at one junction end. The chain couples TRBV12-5 to TRBJ2-7, with 8 bases aligning to TRBD2. The CDR3 length is 14 residues. Germline V gene sequence: CDR1 LGHNT, CDR2 FRNRAP. The CDR3 region is CASGAGRASHEQYF. CDR3 nucleotides: TGTGCTAGTGGAGCCGGGAGGGCCTCCCACGAGCAGTACTTC.

This clonotype is medium-sized (0.01 to 0.1%) by share. The chain recombines TRBV7-2 with TRBJ2-7; D is ambiguous. The V and J ends lost 3 bases and 7 bases respectively, with 13 bases between them. This CDR3 is 13 amino acids long. CDR1 is SGHTA and CDR2 is FQGNSA in the germline V gene. CDR3 protein: CASSFETRREQYF. CDR3 nucleotide sequence: TGTGCCAGCAGCTTCGAGACTCGGAGAGAGCAGTACTTC.

In its sample, this clonotype is medium-sized. This chain's CDR3 is CASSDSTQDRSEAYF. The CDR3 DNA reads as TGTGCCAGCAGTGACTCGACCCAGGACCGCAGCGAGGCGTACTTC. The chain is built from TRBV6-4 and TRBJ2-7; D unresolved. Trimming pared 0 bases from V and 12 bases from J, leaving 21 bases between. This CDR3 is built from 15 residues. The germline gives CDR1 MRHNA, CDR2 SNTAGT.

This clonotype was found many times. The chain is built from TRBV15 and TRBJ2-1; D is uncertain. The V and J ends lost 0 bases and 12 bases respectively, with 9 bases between them. CDR1 LNHNV and CDR2 YYDKDF come from the germline V gene (reference sequence). The CDR3 totals 12 residues. The CDR3 loop reads CATSRDSAGQFF. The CDR3 coding sequence is TGTGCCACCAGCAGAGATTCGGCAGGGCAGTTCTTC.

This clonotype was detected only a few times. The J gene is TRBJ2-7, the V gene TRBV7-9; 7 bases align to TRBD2. Germline V gene lookup returns CDR1 SEHNR and CDR2 FQNEAQ (reference sequence). The CDR3 loop spans 15 amino acids. V dropped 1 base and J dropped 0; count of bases not matched to a gene: 3. This CDR3 reads CASSLETSLSYEQYF. The CDR3 DNA follows: TGTGCCAGCAGCTTAGAGACTAGCCTCTCCTACGAGCAGTACTTC. Supplemented by reference TRBV7-9 and TRBJ2-7, the full variable domain reads DTGVSQNPRHKITKRGQNVTFRCDPISEHNRLYWYRQTLGQGPEFLTYFQNEAQLEKSRLLSDRFSAERPKGSFSTLEIQRTEQGDSAMYLCASSLETSLSYEQYFGPGTRLTVT.

The CDR3 DNA reads TGCGCCAGCAGCATCAGTCCGGGACAAGTTAATGAAAAACTGTTTTTT. It yields the protein CASSISPGQVNEKLFF. The rearrangement uses TRBV4-1 and TRBJ1-4, with a tentative D call TRBD1 (6 bases). Trimming took off 5 bases at V and 4 bases at J, with 17 bases between the two ends. This CDR3 has 16 amino acids. Per the germline V gene, CDR1 is MGHRA and CDR2 is YSYEKL.

V and J are TRBV14 and TRBJ2-7; D gene unclear. The V end lost 2 bases, the J end lost 2 bases, and 10 bases lay between the germline ends. Germline V CDR1 and CDR2: SGHDN, FVKESK. The CDR3 spans 14 residues. The CDR3 protein is CASSQPRRTYEQYV. The CDR3 nucleotides are TGTGCCAGCAGCCAACCACGTCGGACCTACGAGCAGTACGTC.

CDR3 DNA sequence: TGTGCCAGCAGCTTAGGGGGACAGGGAGATGAAAAACTGTTTTTT. It translates to CASSLGGQGDEKLFF. The chain couples TRBV7-9 to TRBJ1-4; 9 bases agree with TRBD1. The germline CDR1 and CDR2 sequences are SEHNR and FQNEAQ (reference sequence). The length of the CDR3 is 15 residues. Trimming at V came to 1 base and at J to 6 bases, leaving 3 bases not matched to a gene.

This clonotype was picked up many times. The V call is TRBV4-1, the J call TRBJ2-1; D is undetermined. V lost 0 bases to trimming and J lost 6 bases, with 12 bases between them. The CDR3 is 15 amino acids. Germline values: CDR1 MGHRA, CDR2 YSYEKL. The CDR3: CASSQDIPSGNEQFF. The CDR3 DNA reads as TGCGCCAGCAGCCAAGATATTCCTAGTGGCAATGAGCAGTTCTTC.

This clonotype was counted a single time. The genes are TRBV7-2 and TRBJ2-1, with 7 bases aligning to TRBD1. This CDR3 contains 14 residues. Germline V CDR1 and CDR2: SGHTA, FQGNSA. The junction had 10 bases not matched to a gene; V was cut back by 4 bases and J by 10 bases. CDR3 in amino acids: CASSWGRGIREQFF. The CDR3 DNA is TGTGCCAGCAGCTGGGGCAGGGGGATCAGAGAGCAGTTCTTC.

Ten or more counts support this clonotype. The V gene is TRBV5-5, the J gene TRBJ2-7; TRBD2 aligns across 11 bases. The germline V gene has CDR1 SGHKS and CDR2 YYEKEE (reference sequence). The V and J ends lost 2 bases and 2 bases, in that order; junction bases with no gene match: 6. CDR3 length: 16 residues. CDR3 sequence (DNA): TGTGCCAGCAGCTTTCCTTCGGGACTAGCGGCCTACGAGCAGTACTTC. It specifies CASSFPSGLAAYEQYF.

In this sample, this clonotype turned up once. J is TRBJ2-5 and V is TRBV7-3, with 9 bases that match TRBD2. V dropped 3 bases and J dropped 13; count of bases not matched to a gene: 15. The germline CDR1 and CDR2 sequences are SGHTA and FQGTGA. The CDR3 spans 15 residues. The CDR3 here is CASSFGGRAQGAPYF. Here the CDR3 DNA reads TGTGCCAGCAGCTTCGGCGGGAGGGCCCAGGGAGCCCCGTACTTC.

This clonotype was recorded many times. The rearrangement links TRBV9 to TRBJ2-5; the D gene is possibly TRBD1 (6 bases). Per germline, CDR1 SGDLS and CDR2 YYNGEE. This CDR3 is 14 amino acids long. Deletions cut 4 bases from V and 0 bases from J, with 10 bases between. Here the CDR3 reads CASSRGQNQETQYF. CDR3 coding DNA: TGTGCCAGCAGCCGAGGACAGAACCAAGAGACCCAGTACTTC.

In this sample, this clonotype turned up many times. The rearrangement links TRBV19 to TRBJ2-4; 11 positions agree with TRBD1. After removal of 1 base from V and 0 bases from J, the junction contained 17 bases not matched to a gene. There are 22 residues in the CDR3. Germline V gene sequence: CDR1 LNHDA, CDR2 SQIVND (reference sequence). The CDR3 region is CASSIGRMPGQGVGLAKNIQYF. The CDR3 DNA sequence: TGTGCCAGTAGTATAGGTCGGATGCCGGGACAGGGGGTGGGATTAGCCAAAAACATTCAGTACTTC.

This clonotype was seen ten or more times. A much larger clonotype is one base distant, so this may be a read error. The CDR3 end shows no conserved phenylalanine or tryptophan, and so a read error is likely. The genes are TRBV9 and TRBJ2-1, with 8 bases identical to TRBD2. From germline, CDR1 is SGDLS and CDR2 YYNGEE. The CDR3 runs 13 residues. The trim removed 4 bases at V and 9 bases at J, leaving 6 bases unmatched. The CDR3 here is CASSLKRGSEQFS. The CDR3 DNA follows: TGTGCCAGCAGCCTAAAGCGGGGGAGTGAGCAGTTCTCC.

The genes are TRBV29-1 and TRBJ2-1; TRBD2 matches 7 bases. The CDR3 contains 14 residues. Germline V gives CDR1 SQVTM, CDR2 ANQGSEA. Trimming cost V 7 bases and J 0 bases; bases outside gene matches: 6. The CDR3 is CSGSGGSSYNEQFF. The CDR3, as DNA: TGCAGCGGGTCCGGGGGGAGCTCCTACAATGAGCAGTTCTTC.

This sequence joins TRBV14 and TRBJ2-5; 10 bases are a match to TRBD1. The CDR3 is made up of 14 amino acids. J was trimmed by 3 bases and V by 4 bases; bases with no gene match: 2. Germline values: CDR1 SGHDN, CDR2 FVKESK. CDR3 residues: CASSPGQGEETQYF. The CDR3 DNA reads as TGTGCCAGCAGCCCCGGACAGGGGGAAGAGACCCAGTACTTC.

J is TRBJ2-1 and V is TRBV13; 10 bases agree with TRBD2. After removal of 8 bases from V and 3 bases from J, the junction contained 4 bases not matched to a gene. The germline gives CDR1 PRHDT, CDR2 FYEKMQ (reference sequence). The CDR3 runs 14 residues. This chain's CDR3 is CASRTSGDYNEQFF. The CDR3 nucleotides read TGTGCCAGCCGGACTAGCGGAGACTACAATGAGCAGTTCTTC.

In this sample, this clonotype turned up many times. Sequence at one end of the junction differs from germline and may be a read error. The CDR3 spells CASSHSTQDRSEAYF. As DNA, the CDR3 is TGTGCCAGCAGTCACTCGACCCAGGACCGCAGCGAGGCGTACTTC. V gene TRBV6-4 combines with J gene TRBJ2-7, with D uncertain. CDR3 length: 15 amino acids. Germline V lookup: CDR1 MRHNA, CDR2 SNTAGT.

This clonotype was counted only a few times. V usage is TRBV11-3 and J usage is TRBJ2-7; 13 bases align to TRBD2. The germline CDR1 and CDR2 sequences are SGHNT and YENEEA. This CDR3 comprises 14 residues. With V trimmed by 5 bases and J by 5 bases, 3 bases remained unmatched. The CDR3 nucleotides read TGTGCCAGCAGCCCCGGACTAGCGGGAGACGAGCAGTACTTC. Its translation is CASSPGLAGDEQYF. Supplemented by reference TRBV11-3 and TRBJ2-7, the full variable domain reads EAGVVQSPRYKIIEKKQPVAFWCNPISGHNTLYWYLQNLGQGPELLIRYENEEAVDDSQLPKDRFSAERLKGVDSTLKIQPAELGDSAVYLCASSPGLAGDEQYFGPGTRLTVT.

The sample holds a few counts of this clonotype. The gene calls are TRBV10-2 and TRBJ2-5; no clear D. Trimming removed 0 bases at V and 9 bases at J, with 14 bases between. In germline, CDR1 is WSHSY, CDR2 SAAADI. The CDR3 length is 14 residues. The CDR3 reads CASSESGLNQPQYF. As DNA, the CDR3 is TGCGCCAGCAGTGAGTCGGGGTTAAATCAGCCCCAGTACTTC.

This rearrangement joins TRBV5-8 to TRBJ1-6, with TRBD1 identical over 11 bases. This CDR3 comprises 14 residues. V trimming: 4 bases; J trimming: 12 bases; junction bases outside the gene matches: 6. The germline V gene encodes CDR1 SGHTS and CDR2 YDEGEE. CDR3 region: CASSRTGGAEPLHF. CDR3 sequence (DNA): TGTGCCAGCAGCCGGACAGGGGGCGCTGAACCCCTCCACTTT.

This clonotype was recorded only once. The chain uses TRBV19 and TRBJ2-1, with 7 bases identical to TRBD1. The CDR3 extends over 15 amino acids. Germline trimming cut 7 bases from V and 3 bases from J; bases unmatched to any gene: 9. The V gene's germline CDR1 is LNHDA and CDR2 SQIVND (reference sequence). CDR3 amino acids: CASNSEGQSYNEQFF. The CDR3 nucleotides read TGTGCCAGTAATTCAGAGGGACAGAGCTACAATGAGCAGTTCTTC. Together with reference TRBV19 and TRBJ2-1, the CDR3 gives the full variable domain: DGGITQSPKYLFRKEGQNVTLSCEQNLNHDAMYWYRQDPGQGLRLIYYSQIVNDFQKGDIAEGYSVSREKKESFPLTVTSAQKNPTAFYLCASNSEGQSYNEQFFGPGTRLTVL.

This clonotype was detected many times. A much more abundant neighbour one base away suggests this may be a read error. The genes are TRBV20-1 and TRBJ2-1, with D possibly TRBD2 on 6 matching bases. This CDR3 is 14 amino acids long. The germline V gene has CDR1 DFQATT and CDR2 SNEGSKA (reference sequence). The CDR3 DNA is TGCAGTGCTAGTGATAGCGGAACCTACACTGAGCAGTTCTTC. As protein: CSASDSGTYTEQFF.

This clonotype showed up just a few times. This sequence joins TRBV7-2 and TRBJ2-3, with 7 bases identical to TRBD2. Germline values: CDR1 SGHTA, CDR2 FQGNSA. The CDR3 runs 15 residues. The ends lost 2 bases at V and 0 bases at J; junction bases unmatched: 2. The CDR3 reads CASSLTSASTDTQYF. The CDR3 region has the DNA TGTGCCAGCAGCTTAACTAGCGCTAGCACAGATACGCAGTATTTT.

Comment on this clonotype: Lacking the conserved final phenylalanine or tryptophan, this CDR3 likely reflects a read error. This sequence joins TRBV15 and TRBJ2-7, with unresolved D. The V end lost 9 bases, the J end lost 3 bases, and 9 bases lay between the germline ends. The germline CDR1 and CDR2 sequences are LNHNV and YYDKDF (reference sequence). The CDR3 totals 11 residues. The CDR3 DNA reads as TGTGCCACACGAGACGGCTACGAGCAGTACTCC. This translates into CATRDGYEQYS.

This clonotype was recorded at least ten times. A clone one base away is much larger, so this may be a read error. The genes are TRBV12-3 or TRBV12-4 and TRBJ1-2; D is uncertain. V lost 3 bases and J lost 0, with 2 bases in between. CDR3 length: 12 residues. CDR3: CASSFTNYGYTF. The CDR3 region has the DNA TGTGCCAGCAGTTTCACTAACTATGGCTACACCTTC.

V gene TRBV20-1 combines with J gene TRBJ2-3; D is unresolved. Germline CDR1 DFQATT, CDR2 SNEGSKA (reference sequence). Trimming pared 3 bases from V and 0 bases from J, leaving 7 bases between. This CDR3 has 13 residues. The CDR3 region has the DNA TGCAGTGCTAGGCGGATGAGCACAGATACGCAGTATTTT. As protein: CSARRMSTDTQYF.